Below, 26 T cell receptor beta chains from the same sample are listed, as sequenced in a study of T cells in severe cutaneous drug reactions. Carbamazepine had induced Stevens-Johnson syndrome or toxic epidermal necrolysis in the sequenced donors. TCR subtype-specific primers in iRepertoire multiplex PCR prepared libraries for bulk and single-cell sequencing. TCRdb re-called the multiplex PCR reads and shows each CDR3 protein once, DNA omitted. The listing records about 21,000 distinct CDR3 sequences. Sequencing was carried out using PBMCs. The receptors stem from a human donor with toxic epidermal necrolysis, a severe cutaneous drug reaction.

The rearrangement joins TRBV12-5 to TRBJ1-2; TCRdb indicates TRBD1, and absent DNA this call remains unverified. This CDR3 region has 15 residues. Germline V gene data show CDR1 as LGHNT and CDR2 as FRNRAP. Here the CDR3 reads CASGLVGTGSYGYTF. The variable domain in full, completed from reference TRBV12-5 and TRBJ1-2, reads DARVTQTPRHKVTEMGQEVTMRCQPILGHNTVFWYRQTMMQGLELLAYFRNRAPLDDSGMPKDRFSAEMPDATLATLKIQPSEPRDSAVYFCASGLVGTGSYGYTFGSGTRLTVV.

The chain combines TRBV5-6 with TRBJ2-5; TCRdb names TRBD1, which stays unverified in the absence of DNA. This CDR3 is 15 amino acids long. The germline gives CDR1 SGHDT, CDR2 YYEEEE. The CDR3 loop is CASSSYNRGLETQYF.

The chain recombines TRBV9 with TRBJ2-1; without DNA, the TCRdb call of TRBD2 cannot be checked. Per the germline V gene, CDR1 is SGDLS and CDR2 is YYNGEE. The CDR3 covers 16 residues. The CDR3 sequence is CASSVGLAGGLNEQFF. Combining the CDR3 with reference TRBV9 and TRBJ2-1 gives the whole variable domain DSGVTQTPKHLITATGQRVTLRCSPRSGDLSVYWYQQSLDQGLQFLIQYYNGEERAKGNILERFSAQQFPDLHSELNLSSLELGDSALYFCASSVGLAGGLNEQFFGPGTRLTVL.

This chain links TRBV12-3 or TRBV12-4 with TRBJ2-7; the TCRdb D gene call, TRBD1, has no DNA to confirm it. This CDR3 is built from 16 residues. CDR3 in amino acids: CASSPWDTRKSYEQYF.

The V gene is TRBV7-3, the J gene TRBJ2-7. The CDR3 totals 15 residues. Germline V gene sequence: CDR1 SGHTA, CDR2 FQGTGA. CDR3 protein: CASSQDAGRSYEQYF. Full variable domain (rest looked up from reference TRBV7-3 and TRBJ2-7): GAGVSQTPSNKVTEKGKYVELRCDPISGHTALYWYRQSLGQGPEFLIYFQGTGAADDSGLPNDRFFAVRPEGSVSTLKIQRTERGDSAVYLCASSQDAGRSYEQYFGPGTRLTVT.

The chain combines TRBV19 with TRBJ2-2; TCRdb selects TRBD1, and the lack of DNA leaves this call unchecked. This CDR3 has 14 amino acids. Germline V lookup: CDR1 LNHDA, CDR2 SQIVND (reference sequence). This CDR3 reads CASTQGAAAGELFF.

The V gene is TRBV10-3, the J gene TRBJ2-1; TCRdb picks TRBD2, but there is no DNA to check that call. Germline V lookup: CDR1 ENHRY, CDR2 SYGVKD. The CDR3 extends over 16 amino acids. CDR3 loop: CAISESAGMAYNEQFF.

The chain recombines TRBV11-2 with TRBJ1-1. The CDR3 is 13 amino acids. CDR1 and CDR2 from the germline V gene are SGHAT and FQNNGV. The CDR3 sequence: CASSLTVNTEAFF.

This chain links TRBV12-3 or TRBV12-4 with TRBJ2-2; the TCRdb call, TRBD2, lacks DNA for checking. CDR3 length: 18 residues. The CDR3 here is CATHRTSGRAWVTGELFF.

The chain is built from TRBV18 and TRBJ2-1; TCRdb's D call of TRBD1 is untestable without DNA. This CDR3 spans 16 amino acids. Germline V gene data show CDR1 as KGHSH and CDR2 as LQKENI. CDR3 amino acids: CASSPGQGAVDNEQFF.

The chain couples TRBV7-8 to TRBJ2-1. Germline assignment: CDR1 SGHVS and CDR2 FQNEAQ. The CDR3 contains 11 residues. CDR3 sequence: CASSLDNEQFF.

V usage is TRBV15 and J usage is TRBJ2-3. The CDR3 runs to 19 residues. CDR1 is LNHNV, CDR2 YYDKDF, per germline (reference sequence). The CDR3 reads CATRRDSALAAENTDTQYF.

This chain uses TRBV28 with TRBJ2-7; absent DNA, TCRdb's TRBD1 call cannot be checked. The CDR3 runs 13 residues. The germline CDR1 and CDR2 sequences are MDHEN and SYDVKM. The CDR3 region is CASRLGARDEQYF.

V gene TRBV7-9 combines with J gene TRBJ2-5; checking the TCRdb D call of TRBD1 is not possible without DNA. CDR3 length equals 18 residues. CDR1 and CDR2 from the germline V gene are SEHNR and FQNEAQ (reference sequence). The CDR3 loop is CASSLVGVRSGAQETQYF.

The chain combines TRBV4-1 with TRBJ2-2; with no DNA, the TCRdb D assignment of TRBD1 cannot be verified. The CDR3 is made up of 17 amino acids. Germline assignment: CDR1 MGHRA and CDR2 YSYEKL. This CDR3 is CASSQSLVQGNTGELFF.

V gene TRBV20-1 combines with J gene TRBJ1-2. Germline V gives CDR1 DFQATT, CDR2 SNEGSKA (reference sequence). CDR3 length: 12 amino acids. This CDR3 is CSARDSNYGYTF.

The chain is built from TRBV7-2 and TRBJ2-1; TCRdb outputs TRBD2, but without DNA this stays unchecked. The length of the CDR3 is 13 residues. Germline CDR1 and CDR2: SGHTA and FQGNSA. This CDR3 reads CASSPGLDQEQFF.

This rearrangement joins TRBV24-1 to TRBJ2-3; with no DNA, the TCRdb D assignment of TRBD1 cannot be verified. The CDR3 length is 19 residues. The germline CDR1 and CDR2 sequences are KGHDR and SFDVKD. The CDR3 loop reads CATSDLWEGGPFSTDTQYF.

CDR3 residues: CASSLRANTGELFF. The genes are TRBV7-3 and TRBJ2-2. Germline values: CDR1 SGHTA, CDR2 FQGTGA. The CDR3 runs 14 residues. The entire variable domain, with the rest obtained from reference TRBV7-3 and TRBJ2-2, is as follows: GAGVSQTPSNKVTEKGKYVELRCDPISGHTALYWYRQSLGQGPEFLIYFQGTGAADDSGLPNDRFFAVRPEGSVSTLKIQRTERGDSAVYLCASSLRANTGELFFGEGSRLTVL.

Considering frequency, this clonotype is medium-sized (0.01 to 0.1%). V is TRBV2 and J is TRBJ1-5; the D call of TRBD1 rests on TCRdb alone, since no DNA is present to check it. CDR1 is SNHLY and CDR2 is FYNNEI in the germline V gene. This CDR3 has 14 amino acids. Here the CDR3 reads CASSVTGLNQPQHF. The variable domain in full, with the rest retrieved from reference TRBV2 and TRBJ1-5, is EPEVTQTPSHQVTQMGQEVILRCVPISNHLYFYWYRQILGQKVEFLVSFYNNEISEKSEIFDDQFSVERPDGSNFTLKIRSTKLEDSAMYFCASSVTGLNQPQHFGDGTRLSIL.

The chain uses TRBV20-1 and TRBJ1-5. Germline CDR1 DFQATT, CDR2 SNEGSKA (reference sequence). There are 15 residues in the CDR3. CDR3 sequence: CSARDVGLMDQPQHF.

V is TRBV29-1 and J is TRBJ1-4. Germline V lookup: CDR1 SQVTM, CDR2 ANQGSEA. The CDR3 loop spans 11 amino acids. This CDR3 is CSVVGSEKLFF. Based on the CDR3 plus reference TRBV29-1 and TRBJ1-4, the full variable domain is SAVISQKPSRDICQRGTSLTIQCQVDSQVTMMFWYRQQPGQSLTLIATANQGSEATYESGFVIDKFPISRPNLTFSTLTVSNMSPEDSSIYLCSVVGSEKLFFGSGTQLSVL.

The chain couples TRBV10-2 to TRBJ2-1. Germline V gives CDR1 WSHSY, CDR2 SAAADI. The CDR3 has 16 residues. This CDR3 is CASSELSLGSYNEQFF.

The chain couples TRBV12-3 or TRBV12-4 to TRBJ1-3; TCRdb names TRBD1, which stays unverified in the absence of DNA. The CDR3 is made up of 14 amino acids. This chain's CDR3 is CATRDSKGGNTIYF.

The rearrangement uses TRBV11-3 and TRBJ1-1. The CDR3 is 13 residues long. Germline CDR1 is SGHNT and CDR2 is YENEEA. The CDR3 protein is CASSLRGYTEAFF.

The CDR3 here is CASSSMRQANTDTQYF. The rearrangement joins TRBV9 to TRBJ2-3; the TCRdb call, TRBD1, lacks DNA for checking. Germline loops: CDR1 SGDLS, CDR2 YYNGEE. The CDR3 is made up of 16 amino acids.